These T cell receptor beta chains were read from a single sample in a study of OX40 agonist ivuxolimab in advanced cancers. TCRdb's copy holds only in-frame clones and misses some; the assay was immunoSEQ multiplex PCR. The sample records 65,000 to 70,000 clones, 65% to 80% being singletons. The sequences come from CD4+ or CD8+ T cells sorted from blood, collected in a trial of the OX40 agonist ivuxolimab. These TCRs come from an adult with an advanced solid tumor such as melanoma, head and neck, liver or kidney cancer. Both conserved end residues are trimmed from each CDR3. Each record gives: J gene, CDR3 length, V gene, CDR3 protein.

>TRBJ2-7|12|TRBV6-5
ASSYRRDFYEQY
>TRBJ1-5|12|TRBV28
ASSLFGGGQPQH
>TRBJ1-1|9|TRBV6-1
ATRLNTEAF
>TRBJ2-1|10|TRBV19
ASSTRTGDGF
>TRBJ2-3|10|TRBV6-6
ASKGTPDTQY
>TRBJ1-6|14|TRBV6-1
ASSEFWRGRDSPLH
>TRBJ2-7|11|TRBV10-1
ASSTSGSYEQY
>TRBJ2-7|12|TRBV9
ASSVEGRGGEQY
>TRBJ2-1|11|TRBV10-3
AISRQGYNEQF
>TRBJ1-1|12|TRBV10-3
AISESKGAGEAF
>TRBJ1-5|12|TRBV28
ASRLEWGNQPQH
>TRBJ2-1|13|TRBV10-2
ASRKSGGQGNEQF
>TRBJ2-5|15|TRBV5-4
ASSTGTSGRDQETQY
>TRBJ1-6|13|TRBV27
ASSRKGTENSPLH
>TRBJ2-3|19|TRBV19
ASSVPPGLAGGKNGADTQY
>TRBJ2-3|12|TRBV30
AFRGGVRADTQY
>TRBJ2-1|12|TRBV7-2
ASSFRLGVNEQF
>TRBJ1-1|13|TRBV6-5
ASRGRGRLNTEAF
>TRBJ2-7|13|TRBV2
ASTVGGTGAGEQY
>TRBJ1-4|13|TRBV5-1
ASSWGQGNNEKLF
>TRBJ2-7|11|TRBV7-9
ASSLKQGDEQY
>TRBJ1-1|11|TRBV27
ASSLNRDTEAF
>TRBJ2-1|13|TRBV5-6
ASSGDSRSYNEQF
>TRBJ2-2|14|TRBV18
ASSPSLAANTGELF
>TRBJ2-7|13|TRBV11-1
ASSPPRPKPGEQY
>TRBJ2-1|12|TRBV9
ASSVWLAGNEQF
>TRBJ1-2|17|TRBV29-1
SVESFRRTGFSEGNGYT
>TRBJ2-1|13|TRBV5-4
ASSLGGPSYNEQF
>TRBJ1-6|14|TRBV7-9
ASSSGQRSYNSPLH
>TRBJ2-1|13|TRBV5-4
ASSLSGRKSNEQF
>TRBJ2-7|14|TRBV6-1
ASSERLAGGSYEQY
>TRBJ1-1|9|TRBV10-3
AISERGEAF
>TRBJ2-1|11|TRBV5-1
ASRTATYNEQF
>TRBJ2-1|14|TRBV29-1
SVKRGSSEYFNEQF
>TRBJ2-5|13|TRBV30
AWSVQRGPQETQY
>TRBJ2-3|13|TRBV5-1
ASSSGGPPLDTQY
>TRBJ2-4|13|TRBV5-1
ASSLVAGAENIQY
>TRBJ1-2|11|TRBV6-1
ASSDRGIGGYT
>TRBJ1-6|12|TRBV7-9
ASSLEGTGSPLH
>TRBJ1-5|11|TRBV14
ASSRQYNQPQH
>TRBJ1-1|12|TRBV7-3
ASSVGQGAAEAF
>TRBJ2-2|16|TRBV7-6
ASSSSAPGTGYTGELF
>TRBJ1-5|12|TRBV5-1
ASSPQGKGQPQH
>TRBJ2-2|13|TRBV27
ASSSPGGSAGELF
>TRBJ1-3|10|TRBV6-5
ATRGFGNTIY
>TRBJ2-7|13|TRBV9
ASSVRELAHYEQY
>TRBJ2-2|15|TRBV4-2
ASSQKGLAGRTGELF
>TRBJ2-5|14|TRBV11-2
ASSRSGLAGKETQY
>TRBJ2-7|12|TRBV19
ASRDRGPYYEQY
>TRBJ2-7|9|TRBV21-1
ASNRNFGQY
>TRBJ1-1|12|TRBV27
ASSLNRGRGEAF
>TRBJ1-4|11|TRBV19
AGADRTNEKLF
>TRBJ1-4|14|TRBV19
ASSIPDGATNEKLF
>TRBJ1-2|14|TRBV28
ASSVWRTATNYGYT
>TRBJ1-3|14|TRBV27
ASSKGQQISGNTIY